The T cell receptor beta chain under discussion was sequenced for a study of blood T cell repertoires in COVID-19. At the level of the study: Spain, Italy and the United States supplied samples that represented acute and convalescent COVID-19.

Per the study methods: Nucleated cell number was recorded as an estimate derived from reference gene primer amplification. Here immunoSEQ multiplex PCR was the method, and the copy in TCRdb shows in-frame clones only, minus some. The V and J calls and the clone size are those of that table, but D and trimming were determined from the DNA. The data show approximately 160,000 clones, 90% to 95% seen once. Between the trimmed V and J ends, which lost 7 bases and 4 bases, there was a span of 9 bases. This CDR3 contains 12 residues. The chain uses TRBV12-3 or TRBV12-4 and TRBJ2-3; TRBD1 might be the D (6 bases). This receptor was taken from a man in his fifties with acute or convalescent COVID-19. Sequencing input: peripheral blood. CDR3 DNA: TGTGCCAGCATCGACAGGTCAGATACGCAGTATTTT. Protein: CASIDRSDTQYF.